The 17 T cell receptor beta chains presented below share a single source sample, sequenced in a study of OX40 agonist ivuxolimab in advanced cancers. The method behind the library was the immunoSEQ multiplex PCR assay. Drawn from immuneACCESS, this table holds only the in-frame rearrangements with V and J called that TCRdb kept. Clones are partly lost; checked studies trace under half to an unresolved V gene and leave the rest unexplained. The sample profile shows approximately 64,000 clones; roughly 89% of them were found once. The ten largest clones represent approximately 3% of the sample. The specimen was CD4+ or CD8+ T cells sorted from blood, collected in a trial of the OX40 agonist ivuxolimab. These receptors all come from an adult with an advanced solid tumor such as melanoma, head and neck, liver or kidney cancer.

The chain is built from TRBV30 and TRBJ1-5, with TRBD1 matching 8 bases. The CDR3 is 13 residues long. Germline V gives CDR1 GTSNPN, CDR2 SVGIG (reference sequence). V trimming: 2 bases; J trimming: 5 bases; junction bases outside the gene matches: 2. CDR3 DNA: TGTGCCTGGAGTCCAGGGGGCGATCAGCCCCAGCATTTT. This gives the protein CAWSPGGDQPQHF.

J is TRBJ2-7 and V is TRBV30; D may be TRBD1 (6 bases). CDR3 size: 17 residues. The germline V gene encodes CDR1 GTSNPN and CDR2 SVGIG (reference sequence). Trimming took off 0 bases at V and 2 bases at J, with 20 bases between the two ends. The CDR3, as DNA: TGTGCCTGGAGTGTACACCCGGACAGACGAACTACCTACGAGCAGTACTTC. Protein: CAWSVHPDRRTTYEQYF. Looking up the rest from reference TRBV30 and TRBJ2-7 gives the full variable domain: SQTIHQWPATLVQPVGSPLSLECTVEGTSNPNLYWYRQAAGRGLQLLFYSVGIGQISSEVPQNLSASRPQDRQFILSSKKLLLSDSGFYLCAWSVHPDRRTTYEQYFGPGTRLTVT.

The V and J genes are TRBV30 and TRBJ2-5; unclear D gene. TRBJ2-7 matches the DNA end more closely, so the J call is doubtful. Per germline, CDR1 GTSNPN and CDR2 SVGIG (reference sequence). This CDR3 contains 15 residues. CDR3: CAWSGLRSSSYEQYF. The CDR3 DNA reads as TGTGCCTGGAGTGGCCTAAGGTCTAGCTCCTACGAGCAGTACTTC.

The chain employs TRBV5-1 and TRBJ2-1, with D perhaps matching TRBD1 (6 bases). Germline-derived CDR1 and CDR2 are SGHRS and YFSETQ. The V gene lost 5 bases and the J gene lost 9 bases, with 18 bases spanning the gap. The CDR3 totals 14 residues. DNA for the CDR3: TGCGCCAGCAGTCCAATCCCAGGGGCGGTTGAGCAGTTCTTC. This translates into CASSPIPGAVEQFF.

This sequence joins TRBV4-3 and TRBJ2-6; 7 nucleotides line up with TRBD1. V was pared by 4 bases and J by 4 bases, with 7 bases of the junction left unmatched. The CDR3 extends over 16 amino acids. Germline V gene data show CDR1 as LGHNA and CDR2 as YSLEER. CDR3 amino acids: CASSPERGLGANVLTF. The CDR3 bases are TGCGCCAGCAGCCCTGAGAGGGGGCTCGGGGCCAACGTCCTGACTTTC.

This clone showed up just once. This sequence joins TRBV6-4 and TRBJ1-2, with 10 bases identical to TRBD1. This CDR3 is built from 16 residues. The germline CDR1 and CDR2 sequences are MRHNA and SNTAGT. Losses at the gene ends were 0 bases for V and 5 bases for J; bases not matched to a gene: 6. The CDR3 region is CASSDSDRGPLYGYTF. The CDR3 DNA sequence: TGTGCCAGCAGTGACTCCGACAGGGGGCCGCTGTATGGCTACACCTTC.

This sequence joins TRBV6-5 and TRBJ2-1; TRBD1 matches 8 bases. Germline CDR1 is MNHEY and CDR2 is SVGAGI. Trimming at V came to 0 bases and at J to 5 bases, leaving 6 bases not matched to a gene. The CDR3 has 16 residues. The CDR3 region is CASSYSIQGGNNEQFF. The CDR3 DNA reads TGTGCCAGCAGTTACTCGATACAGGGGGGAAACAATGAGCAGTTCTTC.

This chain uses TRBV19 with TRBJ1-2, with D perhaps TRBD1 (5 bases). Trimming shortened V by 7 bases and J by 4 bases, and 16 bases separated the two germline ends. Germline lookup yields CDR1 LNHDA and CDR2 SQIVND (reference sequence). The CDR3 spans 14 residues. In nucleotides, the CDR3 is TGTGCCAGTAAACCGGGACGCAGACCCTATGGCTACACCTTC. It specifies CASKPGRRPYGYTF.

The V call is TRBV19, the J call TRBJ1-1, with 10 bases that match TRBD1. CDR1 LNHDA and CDR2 SQIVND come from the germline V gene (reference sequence). J was trimmed by 3 bases and V by 6 bases; bases with no gene match: 10. CDR3 size: 16 residues. CDR3 nucleotide sequence: TGTGCCAGTAGAACGGGACAGGGGATTCGGTACACTGAAGCTTTCTTT. It is translated as CASRTGQGIRYTEAFF.

The V and J genes are TRBV9 and TRBJ2-7; 9 bases map to TRBD1. Per germline, CDR1 SGDLS and CDR2 YYNGEE. This CDR3 spans 15 amino acids. The trim removed 3 bases at V and 5 bases at J, leaving 9 bases unmatched. The CDR3 coding sequence is TGTGCCAGCAGCGCGAACACAGGGGGCTTCGACGAGCAGTACTTC. Its translation is CASSANTGGFDEQYF.

This chain uses TRBV18 with TRBJ2-7; perhaps D is TRBD1 or TRBD2 (5 bases each). Germline V gene data show CDR1 as KGHSH and CDR2 as LQKENI. Trimming stripped 5 bases from V and 5 bases from J, with 19 bases between. The CDR3 totals 15 residues. CDR3 region: CASSGMRGLTNEQYF. CDR3 sequence (DNA): TGTGCCAGCTCAGGTATGAGGGGTCTGACTAACGAGCAGTACTTC.

This chain joins TRBV14 and TRBJ2-1; D unclear. CDR3 length equals 12 residues. Germline V gives CDR1 SGHDN, CDR2 FVKESK. V was pared by 3 bases and J by 13 bases, with 13 bases between. For the CDR3, the DNA is TGTGCCAGCAGCCACGCCTACGACACCCAGTTCTTC. Translating it yields CASSHAYDTQFF.

This clone was seen only a few times. V and J are TRBV29-1 and TRBJ1-1; D remains ambiguous. The germline V gene has CDR1 SQVTM and CDR2 ANQGSEA. The CDR3 is made up of 14 amino acids. The ends were cut back, 8 bases at V and 1 base at J, with 17 bases in the middle. CDR3 sequence: CSILGFGENTEAFF. DNA of the CDR3: TGCAGCATATTGGGTTTCGGTGAGAACACTGAAGCTTTCTTT.

The genes are TRBV28 and TRBJ2-5; 9 nucleotides align to TRBD2. With 1 base clipped from V and 2 bases from J, the junction kept 5 bases outside the gene matches. The CDR3 runs to 16 residues. From germline, CDR1 is MDHEN and CDR2 SYDVKM. The DNA of the CDR3 is TGTGCCAGCAGTTTATCTAGCGGGATGACACAAGAGACCCAGTACTTC. The encoded protein is CASSLSSGMTQETQYF.

This clone was recorded only once. V usage is TRBV27 and J usage is TRBJ2-3, with D unclear. This CDR3 spans 13 amino acids. Trimming left V 3 bases short and J 4 bases short, with 8 bases between. From germline, CDR1 is MNHEY and CDR2 SMNVEV (reference sequence). CDR3 nucleotide sequence: TGTGCCAGCAGTTTTGGAGCGTCAGATACGCAGTATTTT. It is translated as CASSFGASDTQYF.

This chain uses TRBV5-1 with TRBJ1-3; 7 bases map to TRBD1. Germline CDR1 reads SGHRS; CDR2 reads YFSETQ. Trimming cost V 4 bases and J 0 bases; bases outside gene matches: 10. The CDR3 is made up of 17 amino acids. The DNA of the CDR3 is TGCGCCAGCAGCCTACAACCGGGACAGCACTCTGGAAACACCATATATTTT. This translates into CASSLQPGQHSGNTIYF.

This clone appeared a few times. V and J are TRBV29-1 and TRBJ2-1; 7 bases match TRBD1. The CDR3 covers 14 residues. CDR1 is SQVTM and CDR2 is ANQGSEA in the germline V gene. V was pared by 8 bases and J by 13 bases, with 20 bases of the junction left unmatched. The CDR3 reads CSQTGTAGRVRQFF. The DNA for the CDR3 is TGCAGCCAAACCGGGACAGCCGGTCGGGTTCGTCAGTTCTTC.